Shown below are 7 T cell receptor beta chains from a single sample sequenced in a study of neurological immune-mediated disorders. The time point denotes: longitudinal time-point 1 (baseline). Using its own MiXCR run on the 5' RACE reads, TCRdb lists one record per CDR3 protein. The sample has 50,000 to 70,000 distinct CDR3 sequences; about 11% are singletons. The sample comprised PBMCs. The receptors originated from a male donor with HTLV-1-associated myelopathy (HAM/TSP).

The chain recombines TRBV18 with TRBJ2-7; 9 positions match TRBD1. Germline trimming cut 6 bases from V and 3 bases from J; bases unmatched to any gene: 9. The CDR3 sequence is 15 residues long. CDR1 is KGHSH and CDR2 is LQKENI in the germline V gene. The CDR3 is CASSPGQGINYEQYF. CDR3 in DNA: TGTGCCAGCTCGCCGGGACAGGGTATTAACTACGAGCAGTACTTC.

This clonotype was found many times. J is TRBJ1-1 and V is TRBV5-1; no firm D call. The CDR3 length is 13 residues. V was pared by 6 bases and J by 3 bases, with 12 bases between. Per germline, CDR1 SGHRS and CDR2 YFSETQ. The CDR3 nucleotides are TGCGCCAGCATGTTCACAGATGACACTGAAGCTTTCTTT. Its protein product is CASMFTDDTEAFF. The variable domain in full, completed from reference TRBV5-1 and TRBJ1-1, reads KAGVTQTPRYLIKTRGQQVTLSCSPISGHRSVSWYQQTPGQGLQFLFEYFSETQRNKGNFPGRFSGRQFSNSRSEMNVSTLELGDSALYLCASMFTDDTEAFFGQGTRLTVV.

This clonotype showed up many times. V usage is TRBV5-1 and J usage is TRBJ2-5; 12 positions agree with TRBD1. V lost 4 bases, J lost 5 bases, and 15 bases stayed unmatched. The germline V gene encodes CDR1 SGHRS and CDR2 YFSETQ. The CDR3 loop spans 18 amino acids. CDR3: CASSHRPGQGASRETQYF. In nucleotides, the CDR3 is TGCGCCAGCAGCCACCGACCGGGACAGGGGGCTTCACGGGAGACCCAGTACTTC.

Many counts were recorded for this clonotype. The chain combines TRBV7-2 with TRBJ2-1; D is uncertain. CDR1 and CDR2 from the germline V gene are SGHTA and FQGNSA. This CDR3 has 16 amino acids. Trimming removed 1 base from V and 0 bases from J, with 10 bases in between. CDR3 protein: CASSLVGSSSYNEQFF. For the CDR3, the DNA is TGTGCCAGCAGCTTAGTAGGGTCTAGCTCCTACAATGAGCAGTTCTTC. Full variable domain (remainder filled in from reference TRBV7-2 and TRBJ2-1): GAGVSQSPSNKVTEKGKDVELRCDPISGHTALYWYRQSLGQGLEFLIYFQGNSAPDKSGLPSDRFSAERTGGSVSTLTIQRTQQEDSAVYLCASSLVGSSSYNEQFFGPGTRLTVL.

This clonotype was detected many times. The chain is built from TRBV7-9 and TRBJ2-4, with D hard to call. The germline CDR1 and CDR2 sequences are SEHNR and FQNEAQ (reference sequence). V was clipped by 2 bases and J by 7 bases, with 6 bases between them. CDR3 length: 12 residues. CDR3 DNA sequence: TGTGCCAGCAGCTTAATGTTGAACATTCAGTACTTC. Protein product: CASSLMLNIQYF. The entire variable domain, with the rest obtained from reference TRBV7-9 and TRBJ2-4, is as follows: DTGVSQNPRHKITKRGQNVTFRCDPISEHNRLYWYRQTLGQGPEFLTYFQNEAQLEKSRLLSDRFSAERPKGSFSTLEIQRTEQGDSAMYLCASSLMLNIQYFGAGTRLSVL.

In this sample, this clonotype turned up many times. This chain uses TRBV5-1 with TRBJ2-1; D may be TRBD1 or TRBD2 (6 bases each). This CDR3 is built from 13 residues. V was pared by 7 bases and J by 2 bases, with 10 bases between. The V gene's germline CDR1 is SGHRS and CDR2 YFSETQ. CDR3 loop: CASQEGAYNEQFF. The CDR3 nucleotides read TGCGCCAGCCAGGAGGGGGCCTACAATGAGCAGTTCTTC. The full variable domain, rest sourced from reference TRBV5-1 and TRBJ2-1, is KAGVTQTPRYLIKTRGQQVTLSCSPISGHRSVSWYQQTPGQGLQFLFEYFSETQRNKGNFPGRFSGRQFSNSRSEMNVSTLELGDSALYLCASQEGAYNEQFFGPGTRLTVL.

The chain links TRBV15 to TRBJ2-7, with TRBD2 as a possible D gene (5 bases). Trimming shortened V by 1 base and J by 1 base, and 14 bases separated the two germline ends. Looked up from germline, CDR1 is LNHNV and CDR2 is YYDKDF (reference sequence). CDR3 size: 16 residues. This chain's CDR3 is CATSRGLGLLSYEQYF. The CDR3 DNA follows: TGTGCCACCAGCAGAGGTCTAGGACTCCTTTCCTACGAGCAGTACTTC.